This T cell receptor beta chain was found in a study of breast tumors, draining lymph nodes, adjacent tissues. Samples came from axillary lymph nodes draining the breast cancer. The germline CDR1 and CDR2 sequences are MNHEY and SVGAGI. The CDR3 runs to 17 residues. Unmatched junction bases numbered 16, after V lost 4 bases and J lost 5 bases. TCRdb analysed the multiplex PCR reads with MiXCR anew, one entry per CDR3 protein. The sample consists of approximately 88,000 distinct CDR3 sequences, around 29% of them appearing once. Study-wide findings and caveats: Compared with basal-like, luminal-like tumors shared significantly more repertoire with nontumor tissue. The lymph node origin of tumor T cells was framed as consistent with a hypothesis, not demonstrated. Tumor repertoires ranked between lymph nodes and nontumor tissue in diversity, with V and J gene preferences.

This clonotype occurred many times. Antigen unknown. The chain is built from TRBV6-5 and TRBJ2-5; 7 positions agree with TRBD2. The sequence came from a female donor with breast cancer. Some clones in this sample may be carry-over from other donors' samples. Material for sequencing was axillary lymph node tissue. In nucleotides, the CDR3 is TGTGCCAGCAGTTCCGGTTCCTGGGAGGGCCATCGGGAGACCCAGTACTTC. Amino acid sequence: CASSSGSWEGHRETQYF.